This TCR beta chain appears in the sequencing data of a study of T-cell memory formation after mild COVID-19. Details on this clonotype: Its specificity is unknown.

Points from the study as a whole: Memory from before infection featured some responding clones, which suggests cross-reactive memory joined.

V lost 5 bases and J lost 14; bases outside the gene matches: 11. The CDR3 consists of 13 residues. CDR1 is MNHEY and CDR2 is SVGAGI in the germline V gene. 5'RACE, which relied on constant-segment primers, yielded TCR alpha and TCR beta cDNA libraries carrying sample barcodes and UMIs. TCRdb analysed the 5' RACE reads with MiXCR anew, one entry per CDR3 protein. The profile shows about 130,000 distinct CDR3 sequences, approximately 5.9% of them singletons. Sequencing was performed on PBMCs or a T cell subset sorted from them (not recorded which). The V and J genes are TRBV6-5 and TRBJ2-1; 8 nucleotides agree with TRBD2. This TCR was recovered from an adult woman who had mild COVID-19 (a few samples of this study predate the infection). Cell type and time point are not known. Here the CDR3 reads CASSQGDGREKFF. In nucleotides, the CDR3 is TGTGCCAGCAGTCAAGGGGACGGGAGGGAGAAGTTCTTC.